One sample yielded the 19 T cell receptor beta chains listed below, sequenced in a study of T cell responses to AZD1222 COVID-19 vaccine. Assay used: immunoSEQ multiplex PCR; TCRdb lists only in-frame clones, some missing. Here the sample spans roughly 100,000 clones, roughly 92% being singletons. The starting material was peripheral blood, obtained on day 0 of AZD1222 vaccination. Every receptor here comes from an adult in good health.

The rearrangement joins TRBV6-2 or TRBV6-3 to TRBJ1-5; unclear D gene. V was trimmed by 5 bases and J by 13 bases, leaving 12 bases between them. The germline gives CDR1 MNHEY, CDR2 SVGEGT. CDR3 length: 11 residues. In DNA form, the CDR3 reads TGTGCCAGCAGTACCGCCTGGGTTCAGCATTTT. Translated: CASSTAWVQHF.

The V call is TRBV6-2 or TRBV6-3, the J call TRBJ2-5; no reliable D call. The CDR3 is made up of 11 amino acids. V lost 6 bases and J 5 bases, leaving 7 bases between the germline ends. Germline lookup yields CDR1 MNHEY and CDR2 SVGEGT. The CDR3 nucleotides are TGTGCCAGCAGCAAGACGGAGACCCAGTACTTC. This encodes CASSKTETQYF.

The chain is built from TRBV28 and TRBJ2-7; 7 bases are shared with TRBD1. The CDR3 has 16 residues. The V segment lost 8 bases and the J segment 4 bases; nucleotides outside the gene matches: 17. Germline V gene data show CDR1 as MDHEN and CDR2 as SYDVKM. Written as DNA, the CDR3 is TGTGCCAGCCTCCTTCCCGGGACAGAGAACGATTACGAGCAGTACTTC. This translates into CASLLPGTENDYEQYF.

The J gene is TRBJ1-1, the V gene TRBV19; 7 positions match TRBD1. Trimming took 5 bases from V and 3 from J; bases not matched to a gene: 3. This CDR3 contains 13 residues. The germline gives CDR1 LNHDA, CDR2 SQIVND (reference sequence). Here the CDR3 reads CASSAGQHTEAFF. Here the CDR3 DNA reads TGTGCCAGTAGTGCGGGACAGCACACTGAAGCTTTCTTT.

The CDR3 protein is CASSYSSFYGANEKLFF. The DNA of the CDR3 is TGTGCCAGCAGTTACTCGTCGTTTTACGGAGCTAATGAAAAACTGTTTTTT. The rearrangement links TRBV6-2 or TRBV6-3 to TRBJ1-4; D unclear. V lost 0 bases and J 3 bases, leaving 14 bases between the germline ends. The CDR3 consists of 17 residues. Germline V CDR1 and CDR2: MNHEY, SVGEGT.

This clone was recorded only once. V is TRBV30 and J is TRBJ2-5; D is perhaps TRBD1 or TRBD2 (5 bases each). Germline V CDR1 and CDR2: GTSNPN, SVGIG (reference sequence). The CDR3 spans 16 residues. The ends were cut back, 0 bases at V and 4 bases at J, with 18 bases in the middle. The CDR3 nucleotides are TGTGCCTGGAGTGTAAGCCGGGACCCTATGTCAGAGACCCAGTACTTC. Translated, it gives CAWSVSRDPMSETQYF. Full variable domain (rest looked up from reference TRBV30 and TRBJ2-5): SQTIHQWPATLVQPVGSPLSLECTVEGTSNPNLYWYRQAAGRGLQLLFYSVGIGQISSEVPQNLSASRPQDRQFILSSKKLLLSDSGFYLCAWSVSRDPMSETQYFGPGTRLLVL.

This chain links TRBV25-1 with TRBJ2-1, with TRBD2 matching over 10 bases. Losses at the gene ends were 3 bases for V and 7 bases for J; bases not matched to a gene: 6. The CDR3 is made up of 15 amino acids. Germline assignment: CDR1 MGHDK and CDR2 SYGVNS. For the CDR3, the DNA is TGTGCCAGCAGTGACAGCGGGAGGGCCAGGAATGAGCAGTTCTTC. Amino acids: CASSDSGRARNEQFF.

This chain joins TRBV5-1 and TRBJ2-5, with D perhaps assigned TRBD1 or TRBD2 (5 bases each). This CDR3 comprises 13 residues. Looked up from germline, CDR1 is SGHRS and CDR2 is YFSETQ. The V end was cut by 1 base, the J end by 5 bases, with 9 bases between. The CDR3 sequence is CASSLRGVETQYF. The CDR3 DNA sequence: TGCGCCAGCAGCTTGAGAGGGGTGGAGACCCAGTACTTC.

DNA for the CDR3: TGTGCCAGCAGCTTGAGAGCTAGCGGGTACTACAATGAGCAGTTCTTC. Translating gives CASSLRASGYYNEQFF. The V and J genes are TRBV5-4 and TRBJ2-1, with TRBD2 matching over 8 bases. V gave up 1 base and J gave up 3 bases; unmatched junction bases: 6. This CDR3 is built from 16 residues. Germline V gene lookup returns CDR1 SGHNT and CDR2 YYREEE (reference sequence).

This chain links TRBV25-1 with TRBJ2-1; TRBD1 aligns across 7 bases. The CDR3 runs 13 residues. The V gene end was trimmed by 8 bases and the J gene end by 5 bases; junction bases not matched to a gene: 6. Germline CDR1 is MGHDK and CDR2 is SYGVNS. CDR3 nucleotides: TGTGCCAGCCAAGGGACAGCTAACAATGAGCAGTTCTTC. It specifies CASQGTANNEQFF.

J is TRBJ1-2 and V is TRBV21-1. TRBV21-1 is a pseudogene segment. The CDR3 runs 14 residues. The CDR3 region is CASSIAVPNYGYTF. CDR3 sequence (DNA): TGTGCCAGCAGCATAGCCGTCCCTAACTATGGCTACACCTTC.

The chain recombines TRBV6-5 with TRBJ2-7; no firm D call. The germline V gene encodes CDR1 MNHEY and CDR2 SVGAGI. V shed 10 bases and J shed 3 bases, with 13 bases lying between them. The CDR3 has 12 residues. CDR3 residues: CAILSHSYEQYF. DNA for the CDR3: TGTGCCATTCTCTCCCATAGCTACGAGCAGTACTTC.

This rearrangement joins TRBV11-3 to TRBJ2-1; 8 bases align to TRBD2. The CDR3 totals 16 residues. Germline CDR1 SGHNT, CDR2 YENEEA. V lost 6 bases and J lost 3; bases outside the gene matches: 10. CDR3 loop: CASSIIAGLGYNEQFF. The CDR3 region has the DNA TGTGCCAGCAGTATAATAGCGGGGCTAGGCTACAATGAGCAGTTCTTC.

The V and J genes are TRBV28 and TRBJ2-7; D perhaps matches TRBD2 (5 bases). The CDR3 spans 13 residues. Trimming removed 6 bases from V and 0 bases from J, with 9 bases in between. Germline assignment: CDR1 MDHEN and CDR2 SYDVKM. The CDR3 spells CASRTGSSYEQYF. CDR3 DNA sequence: TGTGCCAGCAGGACTGGGAGCTCCTACGAGCAGTACTTC.

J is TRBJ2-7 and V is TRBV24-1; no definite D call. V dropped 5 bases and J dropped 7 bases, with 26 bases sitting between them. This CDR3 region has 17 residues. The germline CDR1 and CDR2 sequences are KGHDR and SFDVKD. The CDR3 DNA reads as TGTGCCACCAGTGTGGTTACCCTGGTAATGCTACGAAAGGAGCAGTACTTC. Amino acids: CATSVVTLVMLRKEQYF.

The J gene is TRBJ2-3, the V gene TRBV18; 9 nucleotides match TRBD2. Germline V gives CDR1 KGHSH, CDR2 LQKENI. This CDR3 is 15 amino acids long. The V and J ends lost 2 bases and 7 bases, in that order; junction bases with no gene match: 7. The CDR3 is CASSPTLSGRYTQYF. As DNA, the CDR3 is TGTGCCAGCTCACCAACCCTAAGCGGGAGGTATACGCAGTATTTT. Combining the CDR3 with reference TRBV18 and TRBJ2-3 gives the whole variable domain NAGVMQNPRHLVRRRGQEARLRCSPMKGHSHVYWYRQLPEEGLKFMVYLQKENIIDESGMPKERFSAEFPKEGPSILRIQQVVRGDSAAYFCASSPTLSGRYTQYFGPGTRLTVL.

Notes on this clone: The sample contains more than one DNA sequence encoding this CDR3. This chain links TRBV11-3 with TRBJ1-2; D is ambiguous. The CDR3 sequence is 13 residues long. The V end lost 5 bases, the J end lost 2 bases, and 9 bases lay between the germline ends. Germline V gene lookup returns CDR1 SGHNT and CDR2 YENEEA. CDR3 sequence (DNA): TGTGCCAGCAGCCCGGACGGAAACTATGGCTACACCTTC. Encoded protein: CASSPDGNYGYTF.

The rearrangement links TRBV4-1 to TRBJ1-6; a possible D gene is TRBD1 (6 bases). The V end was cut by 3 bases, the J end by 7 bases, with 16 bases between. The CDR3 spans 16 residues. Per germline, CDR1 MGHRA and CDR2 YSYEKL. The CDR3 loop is CASSQEPGQGNSPLHF. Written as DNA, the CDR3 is TGCGCCAGCAGCCAGGAACCGGGACAAGGGAATTCACCCCTCCACTTT.

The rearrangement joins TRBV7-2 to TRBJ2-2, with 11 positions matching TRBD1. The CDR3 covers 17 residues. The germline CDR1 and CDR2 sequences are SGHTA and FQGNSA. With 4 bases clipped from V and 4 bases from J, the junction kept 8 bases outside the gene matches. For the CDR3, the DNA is TGTGCCAGCAGCTCCTATTCCGGGACAGGGGGCACCGGGGAGCTGTTTTTT. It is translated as CASSSYSGTGGTGELFF.